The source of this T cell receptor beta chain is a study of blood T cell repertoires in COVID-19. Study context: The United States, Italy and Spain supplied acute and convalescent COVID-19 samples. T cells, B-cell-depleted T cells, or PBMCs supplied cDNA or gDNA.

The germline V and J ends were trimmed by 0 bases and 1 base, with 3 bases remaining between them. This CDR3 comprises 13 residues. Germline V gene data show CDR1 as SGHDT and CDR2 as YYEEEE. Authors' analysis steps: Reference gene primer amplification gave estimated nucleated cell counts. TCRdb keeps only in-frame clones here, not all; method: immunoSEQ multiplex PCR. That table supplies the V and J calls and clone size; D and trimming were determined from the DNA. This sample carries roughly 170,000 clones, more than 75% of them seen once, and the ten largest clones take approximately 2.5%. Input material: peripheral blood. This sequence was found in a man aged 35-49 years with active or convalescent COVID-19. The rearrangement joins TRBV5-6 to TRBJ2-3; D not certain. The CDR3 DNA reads TGTGCCAGCAGCTTGGCGGGCACAGATACGCAGTATTTT. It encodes CASSLAGTDTQYF.